These 12 T cell receptor beta chains originate from one sample sequenced in a study of cytomegalovirus exposure and HLA in healthy donors (TCRdb year 2017). Library preparation was by the immunoSEQ multiplex PCR assay. The multiplex PCR relied on a mix of 60 forward primers for TCR Vbeta segments and 13 reverse primers for TCR Jbeta segments. TCRdb obtained this table from immuneACCESS and retained in-frame rearrangements with V and J assigned. These tables miss some clones; where compared with another copy, unresolved V genes account for less than half of the shortfall, and the remainder is unexplained. This sample comprises approximately 89,000 clones, 85% of them detected only once. 7.4% of the sample is in the top ten clones. The sequenced sample consisted of PBMCs. The receptor source for this set is a man aged 35 to 55 in good health and CMV-seropositive.

In its sample, this clone was seen once. The chain recombines TRBV6-1 with TRBJ1-3; 7 positions match TRBD1. After removal of 3 bases from V and 4 bases from J, the junction contained 12 bases not matched to a gene. CDR3 length: 17 residues. Germline CDR1 reads MNHNS; CDR2 reads SASEGT. In DNA, the CDR3 is TGTGCCAGCAGTGACTTAGGACAGGCTCTGTCCGGAAACACCATATATTTT. Translated, it gives CASSDLGQALSGNTIYF.

The V gene is TRBV19, the J gene TRBJ1-1; tentative D call: TRBD1 (6 bases). CDR1 and CDR2 (germline): LNHDA, SQIVND (reference sequence). This CDR3 has 14 residues. Between the trimmed V and J ends, which lost 5 bases and 1 base, there was a span of 11 bases. Here the CDR3 DNA reads TGTGCCAGTAGTCCGGGGACAACGAACACTGAAGCTTTCTTT. It encodes CASSPGTTNTEAFF. The full variable domain, with the rest looked up from reference TRBV19 and TRBJ1-1, is DGGITQSPKYLFRKEGQNVTLSCEQNLNHDAMYWYRQDPGQGLRLIYYSQIVNDFQKGDIAEGYSVSREKKESFPLTVTSAQKNPTAFYLCASSPGTTNTEAFFGQGTRLTVV.

This rearrangement joins TRBV7-9 to TRBJ2-5; 11 bases line up with TRBD1. This CDR3 contains 16 residues. V shed 2 bases and J 5 bases; nucleotides not matched to a gene: 7. CDR1 SEHNR and CDR2 FQNEAQ come from the germline V gene (reference sequence). The DNA for the CDR3 is TGTGCCAGCAGCTTACCTCGGACAGGGGGCACGGAGACCCAGTACTTC. The encoded protein is CASSLPRTGGTETQYF.

This chain joins TRBV5-4 and TRBJ1-3; D may be TRBD1 (6 bases). The CDR3 length is 15 residues. Between the trimmed V and J ends, which lost 1 base and 0 bases, there was a span of 8 bases. Germline loops: CDR1 SGHNT, CDR2 YYREEE (reference sequence). CDR3 protein: CASSLNRDSGNTIYF. In nucleotides, the CDR3 is TGTGCCAGCAGCTTGAACAGGGACTCTGGAAACACCATATATTTT.

The J gene is TRBJ2-5, the V gene TRBV19, with a weak D call TRBD1 (6 bases). Germline V gives CDR1 LNHDA, CDR2 SQIVND (reference sequence). This CDR3 spans 15 amino acids. The germline V and J ends were trimmed by 5 bases and 5 bases, with 18 bases remaining between them. The CDR3 is CASSPVQGGDETQYF. The CDR3 DNA is TGTGCCAGTAGTCCCGTACAGGGTGGCGATGAGACCCAGTACTTC.

This chain joins TRBV28 and TRBJ2-7; D perhaps matches TRBD1 (6 bases). Germline V gene data show CDR1 as MDHEN and CDR2 as SYDVKM. The CDR3 runs 14 residues. The germline V and J ends were trimmed by 6 bases and 2 bases, with 14 bases remaining between them. CDR3 DNA: TGTGCCAGCAGGGTCGGGGACACCACCTACGAGCAGTACTTC. Translation gives CASRVGDTTYEQYF.

The sample holds a few counts of this clone. V and J are TRBV7-9 and TRBJ2-1; D possibly corresponds to TRBD2 (6 bases). From germline, CDR1 is SEHNR and CDR2 FQNEAQ (reference sequence). This CDR3 has 14 residues. Trimming cost V 4 bases and J 4 bases, with 11 bases left between them. CDR3 sequence reads: CASSYSGAYNEQFF. DNA of the CDR3: TGTGCCAGCAGCTATAGCGGAGCTTACAATGAGCAGTTCTTC. Combining the CDR3 with reference TRBV7-9 and TRBJ2-1 gives the whole variable domain DTGVSQNPRHKITKRGQNVTFRCDPISEHNRLYWYRQTLGQGPEFLTYFQNEAQLEKSRLLSDRFSAERPKGSFSTLEIQRTEQGDSAMYLCASSYSGAYNEQFFGPGTRLTVL.

The chain recombines TRBV10-3 with TRBJ2-5, with D possibly matching TRBD1 (6 bases). CDR1 and CDR2 (germline): ENHRY, SYGVKD. The CDR3 sequence is 14 residues long. V lost 5 bases, J lost 5 bases, and 15 bases lay in between. The CDR3 bases are TGTGCCATCAGTAACAGGGAACTGGGGGAGACCCAGTACTTC. Its protein is CAISNRELGETQYF.

The V and J genes are TRBV10-2 and TRBJ2-7; 9 nucleotides agree with TRBD1. The germline CDR1 and CDR2 sequences are WSHSY and SAAADI. Trimming took 7 bases from V and 3 from J; bases not matched to a gene: 7. CDR3 length equals 14 residues. The CDR3, as DNA: TGCGCCAGCAAAGACAGGGGGACCCTCTACGAGCAGTACTTC. Its protein is CASKDRGTLYEQYF.

This clone has only one observation. The rearrangement uses TRBV9 and TRBJ2-1; D is perhaps TRBD2 (6 bases). V was trimmed by 3 bases and J by 12 bases, leaving 19 bases between them. Germline V gene lookup returns CDR1 SGDLS and CDR2 YYNGEE. This CDR3 spans 14 amino acids. The CDR3 loop is CASSATQWGLTQFF. The CDR3 DNA sequence: TGTGCCAGCAGCGCCACCCAGTGGGGACTGACGCAGTTCTTC.

V is TRBV13 and J is TRBJ2-1; the match to TRBD2 covers 7 bases. Germline CDR1 reads PRHDT; CDR2 reads FYEKMQ (reference sequence). This CDR3 has 13 residues. The junction had 3 bases not matched to a gene; V was cut back by 1 base and J by 9 bases. DNA of the CDR3: TGTGCCAGCAGCTTAGTGCGGGGGACTGAGCAGTTCTTC. This gives the protein CASSLVRGTEQFF.

The chain has TRBV14 and TRBJ2-6, with 9 bases fitting TRBD1. The germline V gene has CDR1 SGHDN and CDR2 FVKESK. The CDR3 length is 18 residues. The trim removed 4 bases at V and 0 bases at J, leaving 7 bases unmatched. The CDR3 protein is CASSPPGQGLSGANVLTF. The CDR3 bases are TGTGCCAGCAGCCCCCCGGGACAGGGCCTCTCTGGGGCCAACGTCCTGACTTTC.